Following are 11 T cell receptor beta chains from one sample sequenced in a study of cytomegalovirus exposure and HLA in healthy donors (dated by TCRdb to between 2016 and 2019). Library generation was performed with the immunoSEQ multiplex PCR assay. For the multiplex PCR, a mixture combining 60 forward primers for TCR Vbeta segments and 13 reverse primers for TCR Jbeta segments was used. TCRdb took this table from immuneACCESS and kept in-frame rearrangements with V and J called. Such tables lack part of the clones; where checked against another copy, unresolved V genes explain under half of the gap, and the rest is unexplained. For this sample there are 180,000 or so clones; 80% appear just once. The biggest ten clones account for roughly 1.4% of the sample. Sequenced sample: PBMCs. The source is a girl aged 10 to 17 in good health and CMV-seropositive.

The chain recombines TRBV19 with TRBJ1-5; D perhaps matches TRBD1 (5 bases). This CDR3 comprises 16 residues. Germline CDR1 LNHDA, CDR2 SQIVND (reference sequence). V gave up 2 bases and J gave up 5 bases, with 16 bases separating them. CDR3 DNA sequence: TGTGCCAGTAGTATATTAGACAGTCTGGTCCATCAGCCCCAGCATTTT. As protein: CASSILDSLVHQPQHF.

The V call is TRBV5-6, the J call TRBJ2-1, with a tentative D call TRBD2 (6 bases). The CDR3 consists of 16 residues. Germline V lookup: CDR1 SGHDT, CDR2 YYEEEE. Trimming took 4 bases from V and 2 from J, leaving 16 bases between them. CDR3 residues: CASSATPSEAYNEQFF. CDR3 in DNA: TGTGCCAGCAGCGCGACCCCTAGCGAAGCCTACAATGAGCAGTTCTTC.

The CDR3 protein is CASSSPGEGTHEQYF. DNA of the CDR3: TGTGCCAGCAGTTCCCCTGGGGAGGGTACCCACGAGCAGTACTTC. V gene TRBV6-5 combines with J gene TRBJ2-7, with TRBD2 identical over 7 bases. The junction had 11 bases not matched to a gene; V was cut back by 4 bases and J by 5 bases. Germline loops: CDR1 MNHEY, CDR2 SVGAGI. This CDR3 region has 15 residues.

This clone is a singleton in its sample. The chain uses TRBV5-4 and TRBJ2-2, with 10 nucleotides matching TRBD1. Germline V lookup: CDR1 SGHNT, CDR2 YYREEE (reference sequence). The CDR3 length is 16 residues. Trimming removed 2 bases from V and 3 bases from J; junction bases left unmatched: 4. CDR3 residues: CASSLGDRGYTGELFF. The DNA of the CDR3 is TGTGCCAGCAGCTTAGGGGACAGGGGATACACCGGGGAGCTGTTTTTT.

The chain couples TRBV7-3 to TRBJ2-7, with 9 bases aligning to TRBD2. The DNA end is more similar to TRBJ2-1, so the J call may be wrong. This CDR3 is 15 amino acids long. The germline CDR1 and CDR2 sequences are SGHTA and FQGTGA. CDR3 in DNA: TGTGCCAGCAGCTCGGGACTAGCAGCTTACAATGAGCAGTTCTTC. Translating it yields CASSSGLAAYNEQFF.

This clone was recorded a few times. The CDR3 protein is CASSSGHQNTEAFF. Here the CDR3 DNA reads TGTGCCAGCAGCTCGGGACACCAGAACACTGAAGCTTTCTTT. The chain is built from TRBV11-2 and TRBJ1-1; possible D gene TRBD1, 6 bases. Trimming stripped 4 bases from V and 1 base from J, with 10 bases between. This CDR3 has 14 amino acids. In germline, CDR1 is SGHAT, CDR2 FQNNGV.

CDR3: CASSPPWAGDGYTF. The CDR3 nucleotides are TGTGCCAGCTCGCCCCCGTGGGCAGGGGATGGCTACACCTTC. V is TRBV18 and J is TRBJ1-2; D may be TRBD1 (6 bases). The germline V and J ends were trimmed by 6 bases and 6 bases, with 17 bases remaining between them. The germline CDR1 and CDR2 sequences are KGHSH and LQKENI. The CDR3 length is 14 residues.

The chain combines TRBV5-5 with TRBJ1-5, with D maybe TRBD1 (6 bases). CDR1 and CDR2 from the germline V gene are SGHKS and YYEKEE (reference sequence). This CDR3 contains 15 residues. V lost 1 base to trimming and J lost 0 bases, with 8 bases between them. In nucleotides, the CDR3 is TGTGCCAGCAGCTTGACAGGGAATAGCAATCAGCCCCAGCATTTT. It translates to CASSLTGNSNQPQHF.

As DNA, the CDR3 is TGTGCCAGCAGTTCAAGACTAGCGGGGGTTTCGGGTGAGCAGTTCTTC. Translating it yields CASSSRLAGVSGEQFF. The chain uses TRBV25-1 and TRBJ2-1; 12 bases line up with TRBD2. Per the germline V gene, CDR1 is MGHDK and CDR2 is SYGVNS. V trimming: 5 bases; J trimming: 9 bases; junction bases outside the gene matches: 11. This CDR3 has 16 amino acids.

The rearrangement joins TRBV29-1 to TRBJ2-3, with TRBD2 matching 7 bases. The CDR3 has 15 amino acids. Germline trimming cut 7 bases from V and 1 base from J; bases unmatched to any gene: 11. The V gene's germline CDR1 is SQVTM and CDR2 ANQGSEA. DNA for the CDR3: TGCAGCGGAAGCGGAGGGAGGGTCGGCACAGATACGCAGTATTTT. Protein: CSGSGGRVGTDTQYF.

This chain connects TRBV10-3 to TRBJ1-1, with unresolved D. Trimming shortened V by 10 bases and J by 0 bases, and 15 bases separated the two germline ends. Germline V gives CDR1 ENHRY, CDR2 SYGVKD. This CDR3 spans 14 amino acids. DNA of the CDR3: TGTGCCACCAAATTAGGGAGTGTGAACACTGAAGCTTTCTTT. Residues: CATKLGSVNTEAFF.